Listed below are T cell receptor beta chains from one sample, sequenced in a study of blood T cell repertoires in COVID-19. The assay was immunoSEQ multiplex PCR, and TCRdb's table has in-frame clones only and misses some. The sample gives about 280,000 clones, around 91% of which show up once; roughly 1.6% is in the top ten. Sequenced material: PBMCs or T cells enriched from blood (not recorded which). These receptors all come from a woman aged 18-29 years with acute COVID-19. Both conserved end residues are part of each CDR3. D genes are given only for firm matches. Clone size, where shown, is once, few, many, or a class for clones that have expanded.

j_gene,d_gene,abundance,v_gene,CDR3nt,CDR3aa
TRBJ2-3,TRBD1,.,TRBV27,TGTGCCAGCAGTCCAGGGGACAGGGGTGGCACAGATACGCAGTATTTT,CASSPGDRGGTDTQYF
TRBJ2-3,TRBD2,.,TRBV11-3,TGTGCCAGCAGCTTTAGAGCGGGATGGCATACGCAGTATTTT,CASSFRAGWHTQYF
TRBJ2-1,TRBD2,.,TRBV7-3,TGTGCCAGCAGCCCATTCGGGGCGGGAGCTTCCGGCAATGAGCAGTTCTTC,CASSPFGAGASGNEQFF
TRBJ2-1,TRBD2,.,TRBV4-2,TGTGCCAGCAGCCAAGATGCGAGCGGGAGGCCATACAATGAGCAGTTCTTC,CASSQDASGRPYNEQFF
TRBJ1-3,.,.,TRBV5-1,TGCGCCAGCAGCCCCCTAACAGGGAGCTCTGGAAACACCATATATTTT,CASSPLTGSSGNTIYF
TRBJ2-1,TRBD2,.,TRBV18,TGTGCCAGCTCCATAAGAGCGGGAGGGCTCGATGAGCAGTTCTTC,CASSIRAGGLDEQFF
TRBJ1-4,.,.,TRBV14,TGTGCCAGCAGCCAAGAGGCAGGCTTTGCAACTAATGAAAAACTGTTTTTT,CASSQEAGFATNEKLFF
TRBJ2-1,TRBD2,.,TRBV7-9,TGTGCCAGCAGCCAAGGACTAGCGGGAGAACTGGGTGAGCAGTTCTTC,CASSQGLAGELGEQFF
TRBJ1-2,.,.,TRBV9,TGTGCCAGCAGCGTAGGGGGGGAGCTATATGGCTACACCTTC,CASSVGGELYGYTF
TRBJ1-2,TRBD1,.,TRBV30,TGTGCCTGGAGTGTAGTACAGGGGTATGGCTACACCTTC,CAWSVVQGYGYTF
TRBJ2-2,.,.,TRBV5-1,TGCGCCAGCAGCTTAGAACGGGCGGGCACCGGGGAGCTGTTTTTT,CASSLERAGTGELFF
TRBJ1-3,TRBD1,few,TRBV30,TGTGCCTGGAGATTTTGGACAGGTGGAAACACCATATATTTT,CAWRFWTGGNTIYF
TRBJ1-3,.,.,TRBV5-1,TGCGCCAGCAGCCCAAGCGGATCTGGAAACACCATATATTTT,CASSPSGSGNTIYF
TRBJ1-5,.,.,TRBV19,TGTGCCAGTAGTATCGGGGGGCTGTACAATCAGCCCCAGCATTTT,CASSIGGLYNQPQHF
TRBJ1-2,.,.,TRBV5-1,TGCGCCAGCTATATCGGAGGAGACGCAAAATATGGCTACACCTTC,CASYIGGDAKYGYTF
TRBJ2-7,.,once,TRBV4-1,TGCGCCAGCAGCCAAGGATTCCTAGCCCTACTAGCCTACGAGCAGTACTTC,CASSQGFLALLAYEQYF
TRBJ2-3,TRBD2,.,TRBV11-3,TGTGCCAGCAGCTTATCATGGCCTCTCTCTAGCGGGAGGGAATCAGATACGCAGTATTTT,CASSLSWPLSSGRESDTQYF
TRBJ1-4,TRBD1,.,TRBV4-1,TGCGCCAGCAGCCTATCCGGGACAGGGATCTCGGGTGAAAAACTGTTTTTT,CASSLSGTGISGEKLFF
TRBJ2-7,.,.,TRBV18,TGTGCCAGCTCCGAAAGCCGGGACGAGCAGTACTTC,CASSESRDEQYF
TRBJ2-1,.,.,TRBV5-1,TGCGCCAGCAGCATCCGAGCGGTCTCCTACAATGAGCAGTTCTTC,CASSIRAVSYNEQFF
TRBJ1-3,.,.,TRBV7-9,TGTGCCAGCAGCCCTAAAAGTCGGGTTTACACCATATATTTT,CASSPKSRVYTIYF
TRBJ2-1,.,.,TRBV25-1,TGTGCCAGCAGTGATGAGGTGGAGGGACTGGGGCAGTTCTTC,CASSDEVEGLGQFF
TRBJ2-1,.,.,TRBV10-3,TGTGCCATCAGTGTTGGGGAGGCCCTCTACAATGAGCAGTTCTTC,CAISVGEALYNEQFF
TRBJ2-1,TRBD2,once,TRBV18,TGTGCCAGCTCAAACGTCAGGACTAGCGGGTACTCCTACAATGAGCAGTTCTTC,CASSNVRTSGYSYNEQFF
TRBJ1-2,.,.,TRBV19,TGTGCCAGTAGTAAGCGGGGACCCCGACTACATGGCTACACCTTC,CASSKRGPRLHGYTF
TRBJ2-7,TRBD2,.,TRBV3-1/TRBV3-2,TGTGCCAGCAGCCAACTACCTAGCGGGAGTGTACCGTCCTACGAGCAGTACTTC,CASSQLPSGSVPSYEQYF
TRBJ2-7,TRBD2,.,TRBV18,TGTGCCAGCTCCCTCCATGCCATCCCCGCGACTAGCGGAGATCCTTACGAGCAGTACTTC,CASSLHAIPATSGDPYEQYF
TRBJ1-3,.,.,TRBV4-3,TGCGCCAGCAGCCAGACGGGTATCCCATCTGGAAACACCATATATTTT,CASSQTGIPSGNTIYF
TRBJ2-1,.,.,TRBV5-1,TGCGCCAGCAGCCAGCTCCCTAGAGCCCCAGGGTACAATGAGCAGTTCTTC,CASSQLPRAPGYNEQFF
TRBJ2-3,.,.,TRBV28,TGTGCCAGCAGTTGGCAGGGTCCAAAGGATACGCAGTATTTT,CASSWQGPKDTQYF
TRBJ1-4,.,.,TRBV19,TGTGCCAGTAGTAGGTGGTCAGGGGAGAATGAAAAACTGTTTTTT,CASSRWSGENEKLFF
TRBJ1-2,.,once,TRBV7-9,TGTGCCAGCAGCTTAACCCGACAAGGCGGGCTAGACTATGGCTACACCTTC,CASSLTRQGGLDYGYTF
TRBJ2-2,.,.,TRBV19,TGTGCCAGTAGTCGGCAGGTAGCCGGGGAGCTGTTTTTT,CASSRQVAGELFF
TRBJ1-1,.,.,TRBV19,TGTGCCAGTAAGTGGGGGGGTGAAACTGAAGCTTTCTTT,CASKWGGETEAFF
TRBJ2-7,.,.,TRBV7-9,TGTGCCAGCAGCGCAGGGTACTCCTACGAGCAGTACTTC,CASSAGYSYEQYF
TRBJ2-5,TRBD1,.,TRBV11-2,TGTGCCAGCAGCTTGTCGGGACAGGGGGAGACCCAGTACTTC,CASSLSGQGETQYF
TRBJ2-2,TRBD2,.,TRBV18,TGTGCCAGCGTAAGCCAGAAAATGGGACTAGCGGGAACGAACACCGGGGAGCTGTTTTTT,CASVSQKMGLAGTNTGELFF
TRBJ2-2,.,.,TRBV28,TGTGCCAGCCACCCGGGTGACAGAACCGGGGAGCTGTTTTTT,CASHPGDRTGELFF
TRBJ1-2,TRBD1,.,TRBV27,TGTGCCAGCAGCTTTTCGGGACAGCTCTTTAATGGCTACACCTTC,CASSFSGQLFNGYTF
TRBJ1-1,.,.,TRBV30,TGTGCCTGGAGTGTACATGGGAACACTGAAGCTTTCTTT,CAWSVHGNTEAFF
TRBJ1-4,TRBD1,.,TRBV2,TGTGCCAGCAGTCCAACAGGGGGATCAGCAACTAATGAAAAACTGTTTTTT,CASSPTGGSATNEKLFF
TRBJ1-3,TRBD1,.,TRBV10-3,TGTGCCATCCTTGACAGGGGTGGAAACACCATATATTTT,CAILDRGGNTIYF
TRBJ1-2,TRBD1,.,TRBV19,TGTGCCAGTAGGACAGGGGGCCTTAGCTACACCTTC,CASRTGGLSYTF